The source of this T cell receptor (beta chain) is a study of read filtering for tumor transcriptome and immune sequencing. This CDR3 contains 13 residues. Germline loops: CDR1 ENHRY, CDR2 SYGVKD. This library used about 360 ng RNA and molecular barcoded adaptors spanning alpha/delta and beta/gamma chains. Each CDR3 protein is one row after TCRdb ran MiXCR on the reads. The repertoire holds approximately 20,000 distinct CDR3 sequences, with approximately 20% as singletons. Bone marrow was sampled from every patient at the time of active disease. With respect to this clonotype: The junction and the germline gene differ at one end; a read error may be behind it.

The TCR originated in a donor aged 40 or older with multiple myeloma. The rearrangement joins TRBV10-3 to TRBJ2-7; no clear D. Specimen: a population of CD138-negative cells sorted from bone marrow. CDR3 residues: CAISDRVAYGQYF. CDR3 DNA: TGTGCCATCAGTGACCGGGTAGCCTACGGGCAGTACTTC.